These T cell receptor beta chains were read from a single sample in a study of blood T cell repertoires in COVID-19. Clones were sequenced by immunoSEQ multiplex PCR, and TCRdb holds only the in-frame ones, with some missing. Counted here are 200,000 to 300,000 clones, 75% to 85% occurring once; the ten biggest clones make up around 5.5%. The specimen was peripheral blood. The receptors stem from a human donor in a cohort sampled during active COVID-19. CDR3s include the opening cysteine and the closing phenylalanine or tryptophan. The order of the fields is clone size, J gene, D gene, V gene, CDR3 DNA, CDR3 protein. The D gene is left open where the match is weak. A clone size is listed for some rows: how often the clone was seen (once, few, many), or a class if it is expanded.

.,TRBJ1-5,.,TRBV11-2,TGTGCCAGCAGCTTGGAGGGACGTAGCAATCAGCCCCAGCATTTT,CASSLEGRSNQPQHF
.,TRBJ1-5,.,TRBV19,TGTGCCAGTAGGGACAGTTCAAATCAGCCCCAGCATTTT,CASRDSSNQPQHF
.,TRBJ1-1,TRBD1,TRBV2,TGTGCCAGCGAGGGACAGGAGAACACTGAAGCTTTCTTT,CASEGQENTEAFF
.,TRBJ2-1,TRBD1,TRBV6-5,TGTGCCAGCAGTTACGCCCTTCCGGGACAGGGGTATGAGCAGTTCTTC,CASSYALPGQGYEQFF
.,TRBJ1-6,.,TRBV5-1,TGCGCCAGCAGCCCCGACAGGCTTCCTAATTCACCCCTCCACTTT,CASSPDRLPNSPLHF
.,TRBJ1-1,.,TRBV6-5,TGTGCCAGCAGTACCGACAGGTTGAACACTGAAGCTTTCTTT,CASSTDRLNTEAFF
.,TRBJ2-2,.,TRBV4-2,TGTGCCAGCAGCCAAGAGTTCAAGGGGAACGGGGAGCTGTTTTTT,CASSQEFKGNGELFF
.,TRBJ1-4,.,TRBV11-2,TGTGCCAGCAGCTTCTCCGTCAGGGCTGAAAAACTGTTTTTT,CASSFSVRAEKLFF
.,TRBJ1-1,.,TRBV3-1/TRBV3-2,TGTGCCAGCAGCCAAGATTGGACAGTGAACACTGAAGCTTTCTTT,CASSQDWTVNTEAFF
.,TRBJ2-7,TRBD1,TRBV7-8,TGTGCCAGCAGCCCCCTCTACGGGACAGGGTCATACGAGCAGTACTTC,CASSPLYGTGSYEQYF
.,TRBJ2-2,.,TRBV19,TGTGCCAGTAGTCAGAGCGGCAGGTTGTACGCGAACACCGGGGAGCTGTTTTTT,CASSQSGRLYANTGELFF
once,TRBJ2-7,.,TRBV25-1,TGTGCCAGCACCGGAGGAGGGACTGGGTCCTACGAGCAGTACTTC,CASTGGGTGSYEQYF
.,TRBJ1-1,TRBD1,TRBV6-5,TGTGCCAGCAGTAGACAGGGGTGGAACACTGAAGCTTTCTTT,CASSRQGWNTEAFF
.,TRBJ2-1,TRBD2,TRBV9,TGTGCCAGCAGCGTAGACAGCGGGGGGGCCTTCTCCTACAATGAGCAGTTCTTC,CASSVDSGGAFSYNEQFF
.,TRBJ2-3,.,TRBV19,TGTGCCAGTAGTATAAAGACAGCAGGAGGGGACGCAGATACGCAGTATTTT,CASSIKTAGGDADTQYF
.,TRBJ1-2,.,TRBV28,TGTGCCAGCAGTTCCACAAGACTAGCAGGGAACTATGGCTACACCTTC,CASSSTRLAGNYGYTF
.,TRBJ2-5,.,TRBV20-1,TGCAGTGCTAGTTTGAGCGAAGAGACCCAGTACTTC,CSASLSEETQYF
.,TRBJ1-2,TRBD1,TRBV7-2,TGTGCCAGCAGCTTAGGGTACAGGGGCAACTATGGCTACACCTTC,CASSLGYRGNYGYTF
.,TRBJ2-1,TRBD1,TRBV15,TGTGCCACCCTTGGGACAGCAACCAATGAGCAGTTCTTC,CATLGTATNEQFF
few,TRBJ1-2,.,TRBV7-9,TGTGCCAGCAGCCCCCAATGGTTGGCCAGGGTCCCCTATGGCTACACCTTC,CASSPQWLARVPYGYTF
.,TRBJ2-7,TRBD2,TRBV7-2,TGTGCCAGCAGCTCGCCAGCGGGAGGGTGGTACGAGCAGTACTTC,CASSSPAGGWYEQYF
.,TRBJ1-3,.,TRBV27,TGTGCCAGCAGTTCCGATCTAGGGGCTGGAAACACCATATATTTT,CASSSDLGAGNTIYF
.,TRBJ2-2,.,TRBV5-4,TGTGCCAGCAGACCGGACATAGAGGAAACCGGGGAGCTGTTTTTT,CASRPDIEETGELFF
.,TRBJ2-1,TRBD1,TRBV4-1,TGCGCCAGCAGCCAAGACAGACAGGGAACCTACAATGAGCAGTTCTTC,CASSQDRQGTYNEQFF
.,TRBJ2-3,TRBD1,TRBV19,TGTGCCAGTAGTCCGAAGACAGGGGGCACAGATACGCAGTATTTT,CASSPKTGGTDTQYF
.,TRBJ2-5,TRBD2,TRBV11-2,TGTGCCAGCAGCGAAGCAGCGGGGGGTGCCGGGACCCAGTACTTC,CASSEAAGGAGTQYF
.,TRBJ1-1,TRBD1,TRBV10-3,TGTGCCATCAGCTACAGGGGCGGGACTGAAGCTTTCTTT,CAISYRGGTEAFF
.,TRBJ2-2,TRBD2,TRBV4-2,TGTGCCAGCAGCCAATCCACACTAGCGGGATACACCGGGGAGCTGTTTTTT,CASSQSTLAGYTGELFF
few,TRBJ2-1,.,TRBV11-2,TGTGCCAGCAGCCTAGATCGGGGTGGCCATGAGCAGTTCTTC,CASSLDRGGHEQFF
.,TRBJ2-3,TRBD2,TRBV7-3,TGTGCCAGCAGCCCCGGACTAGCAGATACGCAGTATTTT,CASSPGLADTQYF
many,TRBJ1-5,TRBD1,TRBV19,TGTGCCAGTAGTCTTACCGGGACAGGGAATAGCTATCAGCCCCAGCATTTT,CASSLTGTGNSYQPQHF
.,TRBJ2-1,.,TRBV20-1,TGCAGTGCTTCTACCACCAATGAGCAGTTCTTC,CSASTTNEQFF
.,TRBJ2-7,TRBD1,TRBV10-3,TGTGCCATCAGACCACAGGGGGCCCGCTACGAGCAGTACTTC,CAIRPQGARYEQYF
.,TRBJ2-3,TRBD2,TRBV29-1,TGCAGCGCCCACCGACTAGCGGGGGTCACAGATACGCAGTATTTT,CSAHRLAGVTDTQYF
.,TRBJ1-2,.,TRBV7-8,TGTGCCAGCAGCTTAGTCGGCAGGGACTATGGCTACACCTTC,CASSLVGRDYGYTF
.,TRBJ2-5,.,TRBV29-1,TGCAGCGTTGAAGGCCCCCTAGCGAACCAAGAGACCCAGTACTTC,CSVEGPLANQETQYF
few,TRBJ1-1,.,TRBV7-2,TGTGCCAGCAGCTTACCCCAGGGAAGGACTGAAGCTTTCTTT,CASSLPQGRTEAFF
.,TRBJ2-2,TRBD1,TRBV6-5,TGTGCCAGCAGTAGAACAGGGGACACCGGGGAGCTGTTTTTT,CASSRTGDTGELFF
once,TRBJ1-1,TRBD1,TRBV20-1,TGCAGTGCTAGTCAACAGGGGGCCACTGAAGCTTTCTTT,CSASQQGATEAFF
.,TRBJ1-5,TRBD1,TRBV19,TGTGCCAGTAGTGGACAGGAAAATCAGCCCCAGCATTTT,CASSGQENQPQHF
.,TRBJ1-2,.,TRBV4-1,TGCGCCAGCAGCCAAGATGTCCCAGGGCACGGCTACACCTTC,CASSQDVPGHGYTF
.,TRBJ2-3,.,TRBV11-3,TGTGCCAGCAGCTTAGTGGACTCAGATACGCAGTATTTT,CASSLVDSDTQYF
.,TRBJ2-3,TRBD2,TRBV3-1/TRBV3-2,TGTGCCAGCAGCCAAAGGAGCGGGGGGGGCACAGATACGCAGTATTTT,CASSQRSGGGTDTQYF
.,TRBJ2-7,.,TRBV10-1,TGCGCCAGCAGTGGGGGGGTCTACGAGCAGTACTTC,CASSGGVYEQYF
.,TRBJ2-1,TRBD2,TRBV10-3,TGTGCCATCAGGCGGACTAGCGGTGACAATGAGCAGTTCTTC,CAIRRTSGDNEQFF
.,TRBJ1-1,.,TRBV15,TGTGCCACCAGCAGGCAGCCGAAGGGGACTGAAGCTTTCTTT,CATSRQPKGTEAFF
.,TRBJ2-2,TRBD2,TRBV6-1,TGTGCCAGCAGTGAGGGCACGGCGGGAGGGCGCACCGGGGAGCTGTTTTTT,CASSEGTAGGRTGELFF
.,TRBJ2-2,TRBD1,TRBV5-1,TGCGCCAGCAGTTCCCCCGGGACAGGGGGAACCGGGGAGCTGTTTTTT,CASSSPGTGGTGELFF
.,TRBJ2-5,.,TRBV5-6,TGTGCCAGCAGCTTTCGGGTTTGGAGGGAGACCCAGTACTTC,CASSFRVWRETQYF
.,TRBJ2-3,.,TRBV5-1,TGCGCCAGCAGCCTCTCGGGGGCGGGGGGCACAGATACGCAGTATTTT,CASSLSGAGGTDTQYF
.,TRBJ2-7,.,TRBV5-1,TGCGCCAGCAGCCCAGGTACCTACGAGCAGTACTTC,CASSPGTYEQYF
.,TRBJ2-3,TRBD1,TRBV5-4,TGTGCCAGCAGTCCCAGGGGGCCCACAGATACGCAGTATTTT,CASSPRGPTDTQYF
.,TRBJ2-2,.,TRBV4-1,TGCGCCAGCAGCCAAGATCCTACCGCCGGGGAGCTGTTTTTT,CASSQDPTAGELFF
.,TRBJ1-1,.,TRBV10-3,TGTGCCATCAGTGAACCAACAACTGAAGCTTTCTTT,CAISEPTTEAFF
.,TRBJ2-2,.,TRBV5-1,TGCGCCAGCAGCTTGGAGTCAGGGGTAGGCGGGGAGCTGTTTTTT,CASSLESGVGGELFF
.,TRBJ2-7,.,TRBV29-1,TGCAGCGTGGGGGGGCGGAGCTCCTACGAGCAGTACTTC,CSVGGRSSYEQYF